What follows describes a single TCR beta chain. Its specificity is not known. The germline CDR1 and CDR2 sequences are MDHEN and SYDVKM. The CDR3 contains 15 residues. V was pared by 6 bases and J by 2 bases, with 14 bases between. The sample belongs to a study of OX40 agonist ivuxolimab in advanced cancers. Study background: Three patients responded partially, comprising one with hepatocellular carcinoma and two with cutaneous melanoma.

This table comes from immunoSEQ multiplex PCR, and its TCRdb copy is limited to in-frame clones, with some not included. There are about 44,000 clones in the sample; approximately 80% occur only once, and around 9.3% lies in the top ten. Findings of the study overall: Low normalized clonal expansion also occurred in some nonresponding patients.

This receptor was identified in an adult with an advanced solid tumor such as melanoma, head and neck, liver or kidney cancer. Source: CD4+ or CD8+ T cells sorted from blood, taken in a trial of the OX40 agonist ivuxolimab. The chain has TRBV28 and TRBJ1-5; the D gene is possibly TRBD1 (6 bases). In DNA form, the CDR3 reads TGTGCCAGCAGGGGTGGGGGCTCGGGCAATCAGCCCCAGCATTTT. Residues: CASRGGGSGNQPQHF.